Presented here are 10 T cell receptor beta chains from one specimen sequenced in a study of blood T cell repertoires in COVID-19. Libraries were prepared by immunoSEQ multiplex PCR; TCRdb keeps only in-frame clonotypes and omits some of them. The table lists almost 250,000 clones, about 89% of them singletons. The specimen sequenced was PBMCs or T cells enriched from blood (not recorded which). The origin of the receptors is a woman in her thirties who had recovered from COVID-19.

CDR3 sequence reads: CASSITAREQYF. The DNA for the CDR3 is TGTGCCAGTAGTATTACCGCGCGGGAGCAGTACTTC. The chain carries TRBV19 and TRBJ2-7; no clear D. Trimming pared 3 bases from V and 7 bases from J, leaving 10 bases between. This CDR3 has 12 residues. Germline V gene lookup returns CDR1 LNHDA and CDR2 SQIVND (reference sequence).

V and J are TRBV11-1 and TRBJ1-5; D is unclear. V gave up 3 bases and J gave up 4 bases, with 7 bases separating them. The CDR3 contains 13 residues. CDR1 SGHAT and CDR2 FQDESV come from the germline V gene (reference sequence). CDR3 sequence reads: CASSFSGNQPQHF. DNA of the CDR3: TGTGCCAGCAGCTTTTCGGGAAATCAGCCCCAGCATTTT.

The V and J genes are TRBV6-5 and TRBJ1-4, with 8 nucleotides matching TRBD1. Germline CDR1 and CDR2: MNHEY and SVGAGI. J was trimmed by 5 bases and V by 5 bases; bases with no gene match: 7. The CDR3 has 15 amino acids. This chain's CDR3 is CASSPGGEENEKLFF. The CDR3 DNA is TGTGCCAGCAGTCCAGGGGGCGAGGAAAATGAAAAACTGTTTTTT.

The chain recombines TRBV27 with TRBJ1-6; D is uncertain. This CDR3 is built from 12 residues. Between the trimmed V and J ends, which lost 5 bases and 12 bases, there was a span of 11 bases. Germline CDR1 MNHEY, CDR2 SMNVEV (reference sequence). CDR3 DNA: TGTGCCAGCAGTCCCTTGTCCCTACCCCTCCACTTT. It translates to CASSPLSLPLHF.

The chain uses TRBV6-2 or TRBV6-3 and TRBJ1-1, with 9 bases identical to TRBD1. J lost 6 bases, V lost 0 bases, and 8 bases had no gene match. The CDR3 totals 16 residues. The germline CDR1 and CDR2 sequences are MNHEY and SVGEGT. The CDR3 DNA reads TGTGCCAGCAGTTACTCTCTCGGACAGGGGTATGCTGAAGCTTTCTTT. Its translation is CASSYSLGQGYAEAFF.

The J gene is TRBJ1-1, the V gene TRBV29-1, with D possibly matching TRBD1 (5 bases). This CDR3 region has 13 residues. Trimming took 6 bases from V and 4 from J, leaving 15 bases between them. CDR1 SQVTM and CDR2 ANQGSEA come from the germline V gene. CDR3 amino acids: CSVVQEPGTEAFF. The CDR3 DNA follows: TGCAGCGTCGTACAGGAGCCGGGCACTGAAGCTTTCTTT.

The chain combines TRBV6-6 with TRBJ2-7; no definite D call. Germline V CDR1 and CDR2: MNHNY, SVGAGI (reference sequence). The CDR3 has 13 amino acids. V lost 3 bases, J lost 3 bases, and 9 bases lay in between. The CDR3 spells CASSYVGIYEQYF. CDR3 coding DNA: TGTGCCAGCAGTTATGTGGGCATCTACGAGCAGTACTTC.

This sequence joins TRBV5-5 and TRBJ1-2; TRBD1 matches 8 bases. Trimming took 4 bases from V and 3 from J; bases not matched to a gene: 8. CDR3 size: 15 residues. Germline assignment: CDR1 SGHKS and CDR2 YYEKEE (reference sequence). The CDR3 is CASSHIQDRDYGYTF. The DNA of the CDR3 is TGTGCCAGCAGCCACATACAGGACAGGGACTATGGCTACACCTTC.

The chain carries TRBV5-1 and TRBJ2-5; TRBD1 matches at 9 bases. The CDR3 length is 15 residues. CDR1 is SGHRS, CDR2 YFSETQ, per germline. V shed 0 bases and J 5 bases; nucleotides not matched to a gene: 5. CDR3 sequence (DNA): TGCGCCAGCAGCTTGGCTGGACAGGGGTTGGAGACCCAGTACTTC. It is translated as CASSLAGQGLETQYF.

The chain links TRBV7-3 to TRBJ2-6; D unresolved. Trimming removed 5 bases from V and 2 bases from J, with 4 bases in between. The CDR3 extends over 13 amino acids. In germline, CDR1 is SGHTA, CDR2 FQGTGA. CDR3: CASSLAGANVLTF. The CDR3 DNA sequence: TGTGCCAGCAGCCTCGCTGGGGCCAACGTCCTGACTTTC. The variable domain in full, completed from reference TRBV7-3 and TRBJ2-6, reads GAGVSQTPSNKVTEKGKYVELRCDPISGHTALYWYRQSLGQGPEFLIYFQGTGAADDSGLPNDRFFAVRPEGSVSTLKIQRTERGDSAVYLCASSLAGANVLTFGAGSRLTVL.